One and the same sample provided the 10 T cell receptor beta chains below, sequenced in a study of sequential checkpoint blockade in melanoma. Treatment: randomized to nivolumab then ipilimumab (arm A) or the reverse (arm B). The table came from immunoSEQ multiplex PCR; TCRdb's copy has only in-frame clones and leaves some out. The sample has 40,000 or so clones; roughly 90% are singletons. The material sequenced was CD8+ T cells sorted from blood (inferred from file names), taken from a patient given nivolumab and ipilimumab in sequence. Source of these receptors: a human donor with melanoma.

The table lists this clone with a count of one. The chain uses TRBV7-8 and TRBJ2-7; D not resolved. The V end lost 0 bases, the J end lost 6 bases, and 9 bases lay between the germline ends. The CDR3 runs 13 residues. Germline CDR1 is SGHVS and CDR2 is FQNEAQ. CDR3 DNA: TGTGCCAGCAGCTTAGCTGCCGTTAGCGAGCAGTACTTC. It translates to CASSLAAVSEQYF.

V and J are TRBV6-5 and TRBJ2-3; D may be TRBD2 (6 bases). This CDR3 contains 13 residues. Germline V lookup: CDR1 MNHEY, CDR2 SVGAGI. Trimming shortened V by 6 bases and J by 2 bases, and 9 bases separated the two germline ends. CDR3 amino acids: CASREGLTDTQYF. CDR3 bases: TGTGCCAGCAGAGAGGGACTCACAGATACGCAGTATTTT.

The V and J genes are TRBV5-4 and TRBJ1-2; 7 bases align to TRBD1. The junction had 9 bases not matched to a gene; V was cut back by 3 bases and J by 4 bases. The germline V gene encodes CDR1 SGHNT and CDR2 YYREEE (reference sequence). The CDR3 covers 15 residues. The CDR3 bases are TGTGCCAGCAGCTCTTCAGGGGGGTATGGCTATGGCTACACCTTC. This codes for CASSSSGGYGYGYTF. The variable domain in full, completed from reference TRBV5-4 and TRBJ1-2, reads ETGVTQSPTHLIKTRGQQVTLRCSSQSGHNTVSWYQQALGQGPQFIFQYYREEENGRGNFPPRFSGLQFPNYSSELNVNALELDDSALYLCASSSSGGYGYGYTFGSGTRLTVV.

This chain uses TRBV6-5 with TRBJ2-1, with D possibly TRBD2 on 5 matching bases. Looked up from germline, CDR1 is MNHEY and CDR2 is SVGAGI. The germline V and J ends were trimmed by 2 bases and 7 bases, with 12 bases remaining between them. This CDR3 comprises 14 residues. CDR3 sequence: CASSYVRTGNEQFF. The CDR3 DNA is TGTGCCAGCAGTTACGTACGGACGGGGAATGAGCAGTTCTTC.

CDR3 in amino acids: CASSQAWPQGTEAFF. CDR3 bases: TGCGCCAGCAGCCAAGCTTGGCCCCAGGGCACTGAAGCTTTCTTT. This sequence joins TRBV4-1 and TRBJ1-1; D is perhaps TRBD1 (5 bases). V was pared by 1 base and J by 4 bases, with 13 bases between. The CDR3 spans 15 residues. Germline lookup yields CDR1 MGHRA and CDR2 YSYEKL.

The V gene is TRBV28, the J gene TRBJ2-1, with 10 nucleotides matching TRBD2. After removal of 10 bases from V and 6 bases from J, the junction contained 6 bases not matched to a gene. Germline V gene sequence: CDR1 MDHEN, CDR2 SYDVKM. CDR3 length: 13 residues. This CDR3 reads CATSPSGSNEQFF. The DNA for the CDR3 is TGTGCCACCTCCCCTAGCGGGAGCAATGAGCAGTTCTTC.

In this sample, this clone turned up once. CDR3: CSALGQLGETQYF. For the CDR3, the DNA is TGCAGCGCCCTGGGACAATTGGGAGAGACCCAGTACTTC. The chain is built from TRBV29-1 and TRBJ2-5; D is perhaps TRBD1 (6 bases). CDR1 and CDR2 from the germline V gene are SQVTM and ANQGSEA. This CDR3 comprises 13 residues. V was pared by 7 bases and J by 4 bases, with 16 bases between.

This clone was seen only once. The rearrangement links TRBV14 to TRBJ2-1; 10 bases match TRBD1. This CDR3 comprises 15 residues. The junction had 7 bases not matched to a gene; V was cut back by 2 bases and J by 9 bases. Germline lookup yields CDR1 SGHDN and CDR2 FVKESK. The CDR3: CASSQTGTGVAEQFF. In nucleotides, the CDR3 is TGTGCCAGCAGCCAAACCGGGACAGGGGTAGCTGAGCAGTTCTTC.

The chain has TRBV10-2 and TRBJ1-2; 7 bases match TRBD1. The CDR3 length is 14 residues. J was trimmed by 2 bases and V by 7 bases; bases with no gene match: 7. From germline, CDR1 is WSHSY and CDR2 SAAADI. CDR3 residues: CASIPDRSNYGYTF. The CDR3 region has the DNA TGCGCCAGCATACCGGACAGGTCGAACTATGGCTACACCTTC.

The chain has TRBV28 and TRBJ1-5, with a tentative D call TRBD1 (6 bases). CDR3 size: 13 residues. CDR1 is MDHEN, CDR2 SYDVKM, per germline. The V end was cut by 1 base, the J end by 7 bases, with 8 bases between. This chain's CDR3 is CASSLSGEQPQHF. The CDR3, as DNA: TGTGCCAGCAGTTTATCAGGGGAACAGCCCCAGCATTTT.